This TCR beta chain was sequenced in a study of blood T cell repertoires in COVID-19. Study overall: PBMCs, B-cell-depleted T cells, or T cells provided the cDNA or gDNA that made up the material.

In the original processing: Scientists estimated how many nucleated cells there were by amplifying reference gene primers. This table comes from immunoSEQ multiplex PCR, and its TCRdb copy is limited to in-frame clones, with some not included. The V and J calls and clone size are taken from that table; D and trimming were inferred from the DNA. This table holds 95,000 or so clones, 81% found once. Seattle participants joined during active infection and were tracked over time. The sequencing input was peripheral blood. The TCR originated in a man of 80 years or more with COVID-19, enrolled during active disease.

This CDR3 is CASSYQTGLNTEAFF. Here the CDR3 DNA reads TGTGCCAGCAGCTACCAGACAGGACTGAACACTGAAGCTTTCTTT. The rearrangement uses TRBV7-2 and TRBJ1-1; possible D gene TRBD1, 6 bases. The CDR3 runs to 15 residues. Germline CDR1 and CDR2: SGHTA and FQGNSA. Trimming removed 4 bases from V and 0 bases from J, with 12 bases in between.